The sequence of this T cell receptor beta chain was determined in a study of control samples from healthy donors and cancer patients. Repertoires were generated with immunoSEQ multiplex PCR, while TCRdb's copy carries only in-frame clones and drops some. The sample includes 100,000 to 150,000 clones, more than 70% seen only once; the top ten take roughly 2.8%. This clone has a single count. The CDR3 covers 14 residues. Germline V gene data show CDR1 as MDHEN and CDR2 as SYDVKM. V shed 1 base and J 8 bases; nucleotides not matched to a gene: 5. The sequence was collected from a man between 60 and 70 years old in good health. The chain joins TRBV28 to TRBJ1-2, with TRBD1 matching over 9 bases. Source material: blood. DNA for the CDR3: TGTGCCAGCAGTTTATCCGCCGGGACAGGGGGCTACACCTTC. This translates into CASSLSAGTGGYTF.